This entry lists 22 T cell receptor beta chains sequenced from one sample in a study of blood T cell repertoires in COVID-19. Libraries were prepared by immunoSEQ multiplex PCR; TCRdb keeps only in-frame clonotypes and omits some of them. The top ten hold more than 25% of the sample, which has about 88,000 clones, more than 70% seen once. Sequences were obtained from peripheral blood. These receptors originate from a human donor in a cohort sampled during active COVID-19.

The CDR3 reads CASRQGLSSYEQYF. As DNA, the CDR3 is TGTGCCAGCAGGCAAGGACTGTCCTCCTACGAGCAGTACTTC. The chain carries TRBV6-5 and TRBJ2-7, with D maybe TRBD2 (5 bases). The CDR3 is made up of 14 amino acids. Germline V lookup: CDR1 MNHEY, CDR2 SVGAGI. V dropped 6 bases and J dropped 0 bases, with 12 bases sitting between them.

V is TRBV19 and J is TRBJ1-1, with 9 bases lining up with TRBD1. There are 15 residues in the CDR3. Germline V gene sequence: CDR1 LNHDA, CDR2 SQIVND (reference sequence). The V gene end was trimmed by 7 bases and the J gene end by 8 bases; junction bases not matched to a gene: 14. The DNA of the CDR3 is TGTGCCAGTAATACACAGGGCGGACAGGGGAAGGAAGCTTTCTTT. Amino acid sequence: CASNTQGGQGKEAFF.

V usage is TRBV29-1 and J usage is TRBJ2-7; TRBD1 matches at 8 bases. This CDR3 spans 12 amino acids. V lost 6 bases and J lost 5; bases outside the gene matches: 6. CDR1 and CDR2 (germline): SQVTM, ANQGSEA. The CDR3 sequence: CSVGKTGDEQYF. The CDR3 nucleotides are TGCAGCGTGGGAAAGACAGGGGACGAGCAGTACTTC.

This chain connects TRBV28 to TRBJ2-5; 10 nucleotides align to TRBD1. V gave up 2 bases and J gave up 7 bases; unmatched junction bases: 10. CDR3 length: 16 amino acids. Germline V gene sequence: CDR1 MDHEN, CDR2 SYDVKM. The CDR3 coding sequence is TGTGCCAGCAGTTTAACAGCCGGGACAGGGGTCCGGACCCAGTACTTC. It is translated as CASSLTAGTGVRTQYF. The full variable domain, rest sourced from reference TRBV28 and TRBJ2-5, is DVKVTQSSRYLVKRTGEKVFLECVQDMDHENMFWYRQDPGLGLRLIYFSYDVKMKEKGDIPEGYSVSREKKERFSLILESASTNQTSMYLCASSLTAGTGVRTQYFGPGTRLLVL.

The chain joins TRBV18 to TRBJ2-3; D gene unclear. The CDR3 length is 18 residues. Germline-derived CDR1 and CDR2 are KGHSH and LQKENI. V lost 3 bases and J 2 bases, leaving 21 bases between the germline ends. The CDR3 DNA is TGTGCCAGCTCACCGTCGGCACATCCCCAGACTTACACAGATACGCAGTATTTT. This translates into CASSPSAHPQTYTDTQYF. The full variable domain, rest sourced from reference TRBV18 and TRBJ2-3, is NAGVMQNPRHLVRRRGQEARLRCSPMKGHSHVYWYRQLPEEGLKFMVYLQKENIIDESGMPKERFSAEFPKEGPSILRIQQVVRGDSAAYFCASSPSAHPQTYTDTQYFGPGTRLTVL.

This chain connects TRBV11-2 to TRBJ2-1; 14 bases align to TRBD2. V was clipped by 4 bases and J by 4 bases; unmatched bases: 12. Germline CDR1 is SGHAT and CDR2 is FQNNGV. This CDR3 region has 19 residues. CDR3 in amino acids: CASSSPPGLAGVKYNEQFF. The DNA for the CDR3 is TGTGCCAGCAGCTCTCCCCCGGGACTAGCGGGAGTGAAGTACAATGAGCAGTTCTTC. Together with reference TRBV11-2 and TRBJ2-1, the CDR3 gives the full variable domain: EAGVAQSPRYKIIEKRQSVAFWCNPISGHATLYWYQQILGQGPKLLIQFQNNGVVDDSQLPKDRFSAERLKGVDSTLKIQPAKLEDSAVYLCASSSPPGLAGVKYNEQFFGPGTRLTVL.

V and J are TRBV12-3 or TRBV12-4 and TRBJ1-2; 7 bases align to TRBD1. The ends lost 7 bases at V and 7 bases at J; junction bases unmatched: 9. This CDR3 has 13 residues. The CDR3 sequence: CASNSPTGSGYTF. The CDR3 DNA reads as TGTGCCAGCAATTCTCCGACAGGGTCTGGCTACACCTTC.

V and J are TRBV6-5 and TRBJ1-2; tentatively, D is TRBD1 (6 bases). Germline CDR1 reads MNHEY; CDR2 reads SVGAGI. The CDR3 length is 14 residues. The ends were cut back, 5 bases at V and 4 bases at J, with 14 bases in the middle. The CDR3 DNA reads as TGTGCCAGCAGTACACAAGGGGGGGTCTATGGCTACACCTTC. Its translation is CASSTQGGVYGYTF.

This clone was seen once. The J gene is TRBJ1-1, the V gene TRBV15; TRBD1 agrees at 9 bases. V lost 6 bases and J lost 4; bases outside the gene matches: 12. From germline, CDR1 is LNHNV and CDR2 YYDKDF (reference sequence). The CDR3 length is 16 residues. CDR3 sequence reads: CATSDYRGTGTTEAFF. The CDR3 coding sequence is TGTGCCACCAGTGACTACCGTGGGACAGGGACCACTGAAGCTTTCTTT.

The gene calls are TRBV29-1 and TRBJ2-1, with 14 bases identical to TRBD2. The CDR3 has 15 amino acids. V trimming: 1 base; J trimming: 4 bases; junction bases outside the gene matches: 0. Germline CDR1 SQVTM, CDR2 ANQGSEA. The CDR3, as DNA: TGCAGCGTTGAAGGGACTAGCGGGGGGTACAATGAGCAGTTCTTC. This gives the protein CSVEGTSGGYNEQFF.

The J gene is TRBJ2-6, the V gene TRBV28; TRBD1 is a possible D gene (7 bases). Germline loops: CDR1 MDHEN, CDR2 SYDVKM. Trimming cost V 4 bases and J 0 bases, with 31 bases left between them. The CDR3 runs 23 residues. CDR3 residues: CASSSYTSGVQGVLSSGANVLTF. CDR3 coding DNA: TGTGCCAGCAGTTCCTATACTTCGGGGGTCCAGGGGGTATTGTCCTCTGGGGCCAACGTCCTGACTTTC.

This clone occurred a few times. The chain employs TRBV11-2 and TRBJ1-4; 7 bases agree with TRBD1. The V and J ends lost 5 bases and 3 bases, in that order; junction bases with no gene match: 6. Germline V gene lookup returns CDR1 SGHAT and CDR2 FQNNGV. This CDR3 is built from 15 residues. The CDR3 DNA reads as TGTGCCAGCAGCCAAGGAGGGACAGCTAATGAAAAACTGTTTTTT. This translates into CASSQGGTANEKLFF.

The chain joins TRBV7-2 to TRBJ1-5, with D hard to call. Germline V gives CDR1 SGHTA, CDR2 FQGNSA. The length of the CDR3 is 12 residues. Trimming left V 2 bases short and J 4 bases short, with 3 bases between. CDR3 region: CASSLQNQPQHF. The DNA for the CDR3 is TGTGCCAGCAGCTTACAGAATCAGCCCCAGCATTTT.

This clone showed up just a few times. The gene calls are TRBV2 and TRBJ1-1; D may be TRBD1 (6 bases). The CDR3 is made up of 14 amino acids. Germline CDR1 and CDR2: SNHLY and FYNNEI. Trimming took off 6 bases at V and 11 bases at J, with 22 bases between the two ends. This CDR3 is CASSPRWATGYAFF. The CDR3 DNA sequence: TGTGCCAGCAGCCCAAGGTGGGCCACAGGGTACGCTTTCTTT.

V usage is TRBV5-4 and J usage is TRBJ2-3; tentative D call: TRBD2 (7 bases). The CDR3 contains 15 residues. The V end lost 6 bases, the J end lost 6 bases, and 20 bases lay between the germline ends. CDR1 and CDR2 (germline): SGHNT, YYREEE (reference sequence). CDR3 in amino acids: CASNRGAGFGDTQYF. CDR3 in DNA: TGTGCCAGCAACCGGGGGGCCGGATTTGGCGATACGCAGTATTTT.

In this sample, this clone turned up many times. J is TRBJ2-3 and V is TRBV27; 7 nucleotides line up with TRBD2. V was clipped by 0 bases and J by 3 bases; unmatched bases: 12. The CDR3 sequence is 18 residues long. Germline V CDR1 and CDR2: MNHEY, SMNVEV (reference sequence). The CDR3 nucleotides read TGTGCCAGCAGTTTATCGTTGGGGGGGGGACGTAGAACAGATACGCAGTATTTT. The encoded protein is CASSLSLGGGRRTDTQYF.

V and J are TRBV24-1 and TRBJ2-1, with 7 bases fitting TRBD2. The germline V gene encodes CDR1 KGHDR and CDR2 SFDVKD. There are 18 residues in the CDR3. Trimming at V came to 4 bases and at J to 3 bases, leaving 14 bases not matched to a gene. CDR3 amino acids: CATSDKNGLRTSYNEQFF. CDR3 bases: TGTGCCACCAGTGACAAAAACGGGCTAAGGACTAGCTACAATGAGCAGTTCTTC.

At least ten counts were recorded for this clone. This chain joins TRBV7-8 and TRBJ2-3; the D is unclear. CDR3 length: 11 amino acids. The germline gives CDR1 SGHVS, CDR2 FQNEAQ. Trimming left V 6 bases short and J 8 bases short, with 9 bases between. Here the CDR3 DNA reads TGTGCCAGCAGTTACGCCGGTACGCAGTATTTT. Protein sequence: CASSYAGTQYF.

This clone was counted between two and nine times. This chain links TRBV16 with TRBJ1-5, with D unclear. Trimming took off 4 bases at V and 12 bases at J, with 10 bases between the two ends. CDR3 length: 11 residues. Germline V gives CDR1 KGHSY, CDR2 FQNENV. The DNA for the CDR3 is TGTGCCAGCAGCCCAGGCCGTGTCCAGCATTTT. Encoded protein: CASSPGRVQHF.

The chain couples TRBV19 to TRBJ2-7; the match to TRBD1 covers 10 bases. The CDR3 extends over 15 amino acids. The V segment lost 7 bases and the J segment 2 bases; nucleotides outside the gene matches: 8. Germline CDR1 LNHDA, CDR2 SQIVND (reference sequence). The DNA of the CDR3 is TGTGCCAGTAACCAGGGACAGGGGCGTCCCTACGAGCAGTACTTC. This gives the protein CASNQGQGRPYEQYF. The whole variable domain, filled in from reference TRBV19 and TRBJ2-7, reads DGGITQSPKYLFRKEGQNVTLSCEQNLNHDAMYWYRQDPGQGLRLIYYSQIVNDFQKGDIAEGYSVSREKKESFPLTVTSAQKNPTAFYLCASNQGQGRPYEQYFGPGTRLTVT.

This chain uses TRBV9 with TRBJ2-7; 7 nucleotides align to TRBD2. Germline V CDR1 and CDR2: SGDLS, YYNGEE. V lost 7 bases and J lost 2; bases outside the gene matches: 12. The CDR3 is 15 residues long. This CDR3 is CASSAYAGDPYEQYF. The CDR3 DNA sequence: TGTGCCAGCTCCGCGTATGCGGGGGACCCCTACGAGCAGTACTTC.

V and J are TRBV29-1 and TRBJ2-7, with D possibly matching TRBD2 (5 bases). The CDR3 is made up of 12 amino acids. V was clipped by 3 bases and J by 2 bases, with 8 bases between them. In germline, CDR1 is SQVTM, CDR2 ANQGSEA. This CDR3 reads CSVESAAYEQYF. The CDR3 DNA sequence: TGCAGCGTTGAGTCAGCGGCCTACGAGCAGTACTTC.